This T cell receptor (beta chain) was identified during a study of beta chain features in type 1 diabetes. Looking at the study overall: There were 107,917,701 sorted cells examined across all samples.

For this clone: Germline is not matched at one junction end, which may reflect a read error.

The authors reverse transcribed all of the isolated RNA, so sequencing captured expressed TCRB transcripts. Sequencing was performed with immunoSEQ multiplex PCR; in TCRdb, only in-frame clones are kept and a portion is missing. The sample carries roughly 130,000 clones, 9.2% recorded once. The CDR3 runs to 14 residues. Germline V gives CDR1 MNHEY, CDR2 SMNVEV (reference sequence). The sequence came from a man aged 18 to 29 in good health. The chain employs TRBV27 and TRBJ1-1; 9 positions match TRBD1. The source material was central memory CD4+ T cells from blood. The CDR3 spells CASSLSRQGGKFIF. In DNA form, the CDR3 reads TGTGCCAGCAGTTTATCCCGACAGGGGGGGAAGTTCATCTTT.